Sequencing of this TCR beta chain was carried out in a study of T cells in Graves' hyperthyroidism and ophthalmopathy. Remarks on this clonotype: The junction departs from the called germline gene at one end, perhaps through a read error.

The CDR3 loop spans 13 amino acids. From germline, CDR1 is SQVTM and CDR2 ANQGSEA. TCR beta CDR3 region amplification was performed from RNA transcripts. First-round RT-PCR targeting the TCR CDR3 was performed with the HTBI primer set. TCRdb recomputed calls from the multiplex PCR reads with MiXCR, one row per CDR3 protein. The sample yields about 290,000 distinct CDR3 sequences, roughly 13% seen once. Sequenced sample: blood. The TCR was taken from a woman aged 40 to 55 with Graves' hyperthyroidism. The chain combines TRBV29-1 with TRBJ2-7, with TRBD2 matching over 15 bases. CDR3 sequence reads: CSVRTSGGDEQHF. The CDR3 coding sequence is TGCAGCGTTAGGACTAGCGGGGGGGACGAGCAGCACTTC.